These T cell receptor beta chains were read from a single sample in a study of cytomegalovirus exposure and HLA in healthy donors. Only in-frame clones appear in the TCRdb table, and some are missing; sequencing was by immunoSEQ multiplex PCR. The sample has some 130,000 clones; 75% to 90% are singletons. Sequencing was carried out using PBMCs. The receptors here all came from a woman between 50 and 59 years old in good health and CMV-seropositive. Each CDR3 is given with its conserved first and last residue. The D gene is left open where the match is weak. Expanded clones get a size class; other rows say once, few or many, or leave the size out.

v_gene: TRBV5-6; j_gene: TRBJ1-5; d_gene: -; abundance: -; CDR3aa: CASSLLGQINQPQHF; CDR3nt: TGTGCCAGCAGCTTGCTCGGACAGATCAATCAGCCCCAGCATTTT
v_gene: TRBV28; j_gene: TRBJ1-6; d_gene: -; abundance: -; CDR3aa: CASSSYGSYNSPLHF; CDR3nt: TGTGCCAGCAGTTCCTATGGTAGCTATAATTCACCCCTCCACTTT
v_gene: TRBV7-9; j_gene: TRBJ2-1; d_gene: TRBD1; abundance: -; CDR3aa: CASSSKQGAEYNEQFF; CDR3nt: TGTGCCAGCAGCTCCAAACAGGGGGCCGAGTACAATGAGCAGTTCTTC
v_gene: TRBV5-1; j_gene: TRBJ2-1; d_gene: -; abundance: -; CDR3aa: CASSLGSSNEQFF; CDR3nt: TGCGCCAGCAGCTTGGGATCTAGCAATGAGCAGTTCTTC
v_gene: TRBV11-2; j_gene: TRBJ2-7; d_gene: -; abundance: -; CDR3aa: CASSLSDSYEQYF; CDR3nt: TGTGCCAGCAGCTTAAGCGATTCCTACGAGCAGTACTTC
v_gene: TRBV18; j_gene: TRBJ2-3; d_gene: TRBD1; abundance: -; CDR3aa: CASSQRDRAYF; CDR3nt: TGTGCCAGCTCTCAGAGGGACAGGGCGTATTTT
v_gene: TRBV19; j_gene: TRBJ2-7; d_gene: TRBD1; abundance: -; CDR3aa: CASSIPPGADRGFYEQYF; CDR3nt: TGTGCCAGTAGTATACCCCCTGGAGCGGACAGGGGGTTTTACGAGCAGTACTTC
v_gene: TRBV9; j_gene: TRBJ2-1; d_gene: TRBD1; abundance: few; CDR3aa: CASSVRGTGAYNEQFF; CDR3nt: TGTGCCAGCAGCGTAAGAGGGACAGGAGCTTACAATGAGCAGTTCTTC
v_gene: TRBV7-8; j_gene: TRBJ2-7; d_gene: TRBD2; abundance: -; CDR3aa: CASRGGSPYEQYF; CDR3nt: TGTGCCAGCAGGGGGGGGTCTCCCTACGAGCAGTACTTC
v_gene: TRBV30; j_gene: TRBJ1-3; d_gene: -; abundance: -; CDR3aa: CAWSVLSGNTIYF; CDR3nt: TGTGCCTGGAGTGTACTTTCTGGAAACACCATATATTTT
v_gene: TRBV6-5; j_gene: TRBJ1-5; d_gene: -; abundance: -; CDR3aa: CASSEDRNQPQHF; CDR3nt: TGTGCCAGCAGTGAGGACAGAAATCAGCCCCAGCATTTT
v_gene: TRBV19; j_gene: TRBJ2-7; d_gene: -; abundance: -; CDR3aa: CASSVTRGRNEQYF; CDR3nt: TGTGCCAGTAGTGTGACCAGGGGAAGAAACGAGCAGTACTTC
v_gene: TRBV4-1; j_gene: TRBJ1-6; d_gene: -; abundance: -; CDR3aa: CASSLRGRSSSPLHF; CDR3nt: TGCGCCAGCAGCCTCAGGGGCAGGTCGAGTTCACCCCTCCACTTT
v_gene: TRBV7-9; j_gene: TRBJ2-3; d_gene: -; abundance: -; CDR3aa: CASSEWGGGSASTDTQYF; CDR3nt: TGTGCCAGCAGCGAATGGGGTGGTGGTAGCGCTAGCACAGATACGCAGTATTTT
v_gene: TRBV10-2; j_gene: TRBJ2-5; d_gene: -; abundance: -; CDR3aa: CASMLRGQEETQYF; CDR3nt: TGCGCCAGCATGTTGCGGGGTCAGGAAGAGACCCAGTACTTC
v_gene: TRBV6-5; j_gene: TRBJ1-1; d_gene: -; abundance: -; CDR3aa: CASSRRPTGNTEAFF; CDR3nt: TGTGCCAGCAGCCGCCGCCCCACAGGGAACACTGAAGCTTTCTTT
v_gene: TRBV11-3; j_gene: TRBJ1-2; d_gene: -; abundance: -; CDR3aa: CASSLGGGRAHRGVYGYTF; CDR3nt: TGTGCCAGCAGCTTAGGGGGAGGGCGAGCCCACCGGGGCGTATATGGCTACACCTTC
v_gene: TRBV27; j_gene: TRBJ1-5; d_gene: -; abundance: -; CDR3aa: CASSPSGGESNQPQHF; CDR3nt: TGTGCCAGCAGTCCCAGTGGAGGGGAGAGCAATCAGCCCCAGCATTTT
v_gene: TRBV7-9; j_gene: TRBJ1-1; d_gene: -; abundance: -; CDR3aa: CASKRGELRDTEAFF; CDR3nt: TGTGCCAGCAAGCGTGGGGAACTGAGGGACACTGAAGCTTTCTTT
v_gene: TRBV5-1; j_gene: TRBJ2-2; d_gene: TRBD2; abundance: -; CDR3aa: CASSLGLAGRNTGELFF; CDR3nt: TGCGCCAGCAGCTTGGGACTAGCGGGACGGAACACCGGGGAGCTGTTTTTT
v_gene: TRBV27; j_gene: TRBJ1-5; d_gene: TRBD1; abundance: few; CDR3aa: CASSLGQGAYQPQHF; CDR3nt: TGTGCCAGCAGTTTAGGTCAGGGGGCTTACCAGCCCCAGCATTTT
v_gene: TRBV29-1; j_gene: TRBJ2-2; d_gene: TRBD1; abundance: -; CDR3aa: CSVDLQGIGELFF; CDR3nt: TGCAGCGTCGACCTACAGGGGATCGGGGAGCTGTTTTTT
v_gene: TRBV5-4; j_gene: TRBJ2-5; d_gene: -; abundance: -; CDR3aa: CASSPVEGETQYF; CDR3nt: TGTGCCAGCAGCCCGGTAGAGGGAGAGACCCAGTACTTC
v_gene: TRBV29-1; j_gene: TRBJ1-1; d_gene: -; abundance: -; CDR3aa: CSVAQGGNVKAFF; CDR3nt: TGCAGCGTTGCTCAGGGTGGTAACGTAAAAGCTTTCTTT
v_gene: TRBV7-9; j_gene: TRBJ1-1; d_gene: -; abundance: -; CDR3aa: CASSPPDRNTEAFF; CDR3nt: TGTGCCAGCAGCCCCCCCGACAGGAACACTGAAGCTTTCTTT
v_gene: TRBV4-2; j_gene: TRBJ2-3; d_gene: TRBD2; abundance: -; CDR3aa: CASSPVPRTSGEDTQYF; CDR3nt: TGTGCCAGCAGCCCGGTACCCAGGACTAGCGGAGAAGATACGCAGTATTTT
v_gene: TRBV29-1; j_gene: TRBJ1-1; d_gene: TRBD1; abundance: -; CDR3aa: CSVVQTGVTEAFF; CDR3nt: TGCAGCGTTGTACAAACAGGGGTCACTGAAGCTTTCTTT
v_gene: TRBV15; j_gene: TRBJ2-1; d_gene: -; abundance: -; CDR3aa: CATSRDPDNEQFF; CDR3nt: TGTGCCACCAGCAGAGATCCCGACAATGAGCAGTTCTTC
v_gene: TRBV19; j_gene: TRBJ1-4; d_gene: TRBD1; abundance: -; CDR3aa: CASSPRQGYEKLFF; CDR3nt: TGTGCCAGTAGTCCCCGACAGGGGTATGAAAAACTGTTTTTT
v_gene: TRBV7-9; j_gene: TRBJ2-7; d_gene: TRBD1; abundance: -; CDR3aa: CASSSGTGDYEQYF; CDR3nt: TGTGCCAGCAGCTCCGGGACAGGGGACTACGAGCAGTACTTC
v_gene: TRBV18; j_gene: TRBJ2-1; d_gene: -; abundance: -; CDR3aa: CASSPRGGVGNEQFF; CDR3nt: TGTGCCAGCTCACCACGAGGCGGGGTGGGCAATGAGCAGTTCTTC
v_gene: TRBV29-1; j_gene: TRBJ2-1; d_gene: -; abundance: -; CDR3aa: CSGRDFAYEQFF; CDR3nt: TGCAGCGGCCGAGACTTCGCCTATGAGCAGTTCTTC
v_gene: TRBV27; j_gene: TRBJ1-1; d_gene: -; abundance: -; CDR3aa: CASRIQAATEAFF; CDR3nt: TGTGCCAGCAGAATACAGGCCGCCACTGAAGCTTTCTTT
v_gene: TRBV6-1; j_gene: TRBJ1-2; d_gene: TRBD1; abundance: -; CDR3aa: CASKSRDRADGYTF; CDR3nt: TGTGCCAGCAAATCCCGGGACAGGGCTGACGGCTACACCTTC
v_gene: TRBV4-2; j_gene: TRBJ2-3; d_gene: TRBD2; abundance: -; CDR3aa: CASSLAGGVTDTQYF; CDR3nt: TGTGCCAGCAGTCTAGCGGGAGGGGTGACAGATACGCAGTATTTT
v_gene: TRBV5-1; j_gene: TRBJ1-2; d_gene: -; abundance: -; CDR3aa: CASSQAGYGYTF; CDR3nt: TGCGCCAGCTCCCAAGCTGGCTATGGCTACACCTTC
v_gene: TRBV5-4; j_gene: TRBJ2-3; d_gene: -; abundance: -; CDR3aa: CASSLAQTSTDTQYF; CDR3nt: TGTGCCAGCAGCTTGGCGCAGACTAGCACAGATACGCAGTATTTT
v_gene: TRBV7-3; j_gene: TRBJ2-5; d_gene: -; abundance: -; CDR3aa: CASSPTRAGAGETQYF; CDR3nt: TGTGCCAGCAGCCCAACCAGGGCAGGGGCTGGGGAGACCCAGTACTTC
v_gene: TRBV11-2; j_gene: TRBJ2-7; d_gene: TRBD2; abundance: -; CDR3aa: CASSLKREGFYEQYF; CDR3nt: TGTGCCAGCAGCTTAAAGCGGGAGGGGTTCTACGAGCAGTACTTC
v_gene: TRBV5-1; j_gene: TRBJ1-2; d_gene: TRBD1; abundance: -; CDR3aa: CASSPVPGQGDYGYTF; CDR3nt: TGCGCCAGCAGCCCCGTCCCGGGACAGGGAGACTATGGCTACACCTTC
v_gene: TRBV5-1; j_gene: TRBJ2-4; d_gene: TRBD1; abundance: -; CDR3aa: CASSTTGVGIQYF; CDR3nt: TGCGCCAGCAGCACCACAGGGGTTGGGATTCAGTACTTC
v_gene: TRBV28; j_gene: TRBJ2-7; d_gene: TRBD1; abundance: -; CDR3aa: CASSLYGTGALYEQYF; CDR3nt: TGTGCCAGCAGTTTATATGGGACAGGGGCGCTGTACGAGCAGTACTTC
v_gene: TRBV28; j_gene: TRBJ1-6; d_gene: TRBD1; abundance: -; CDR3aa: CASSLHRGNSPLHF; CDR3nt: TGTGCCAGCAGTTTACACAGGGGAAATTCACCCCTCCACTTT
v_gene: TRBV6-5; j_gene: TRBJ2-1; d_gene: TRBD1; abundance: -; CDR3aa: CASSYSTGWNEQFF; CDR3nt: TGTGCCAGCAGTTACTCGACAGGGTGGAATGAGCAGTTCTTC
v_gene: TRBV4-2; j_gene: TRBJ1-1; d_gene: -; abundance: -; CDR3aa: CASSRSGSGTEAFF; CDR3nt: TGTGCCAGCAGCCGTTCAGGGTCGGGCACTGAAGCTTTCTTT
v_gene: TRBV5-1; j_gene: TRBJ1-6; d_gene: -; abundance: -; CDR3aa: CASSLDPGDNSPLHF; CDR3nt: TGCGCCAGCAGCTTGGATCCGGGGGATAATTCACCCCTCCACTTT
v_gene: TRBV9; j_gene: TRBJ2-7; d_gene: -; abundance: -; CDR3aa: CASSVAVTGYEQYF; CDR3nt: TGTGCCAGCAGCGTAGCGGTCACAGGCTACGAGCAGTACTTC
v_gene: TRBV7-9; j_gene: TRBJ1-1; d_gene: -; abundance: -; CDR3aa: CASSRRGSMNTEAFF; CDR3nt: TGTGCCAGCAGCCGTCGGGGAAGCATGAACACTGAAGCTTTCTTT
v_gene: TRBV2; j_gene: TRBJ2-1; d_gene: -; abundance: -; CDR3aa: CASSERLTRNEQFF; CDR3nt: TGTGCCAGCAGTGAACGACTTACCCGCAATGAGCAGTTCTTC
v_gene: TRBV25-1; j_gene: TRBJ1-4; d_gene: -; abundance: -; CDR3aa: CASRRAGGEKLFF; CDR3nt: TGTGCCAGCCGGAGGGCCGGGGGTGAAAAACTGTTTTTT
v_gene: TRBV5-4; j_gene: TRBJ2-1; d_gene: TRBD2; abundance: few; CDR3aa: CASSPGLEGYNEQFF; CDR3nt: TGTGCCAGCAGCCCGGGACTAGAGGGCTACAATGAGCAGTTCTTC
v_gene: TRBV14; j_gene: TRBJ2-7; d_gene: TRBD1; abundance: -; CDR3aa: CASSRTGGKEQYF; CDR3nt: TGTGCCAGCAGCAGGACAGGGGGCAAGGAGCAGTACTTC
v_gene: TRBV5-1; j_gene: TRBJ2-3; d_gene: TRBD2; abundance: -; CDR3aa: CASSFLTSGSGADTQYF; CDR3nt: TGCGCCAGCAGCTTTCTGACTAGCGGGAGTGGCGCAGATACGCAGTATTTT
v_gene: TRBV6-1; j_gene: TRBJ1-2; d_gene: -; abundance: once; CDR3aa: CASSPSQGNYGYTF; CDR3nt: TGTGCCAGCAGCCCTTCTCAGGGAAACTATGGCTACACCTTC
v_gene: TRBV7-9; j_gene: TRBJ2-7; d_gene: -; abundance: -; CDR3aa: CASSLVEKPDEQYF; CDR3nt: TGTGCCAGCAGCTTGGTAGAGAAACCGGACGAGCAGTACTTC
v_gene: TRBV10-3; j_gene: TRBJ2-3; d_gene: -; abundance: -; CDR3aa: CAISTASTDTQYF; CDR3nt: TGTGCCATCAGTACTGCTAGCACAGATACGCAGTATTTT